The entry below describes one TCR beta chain. The antigen is undetermined. This entry belongs to a study of PD-L1 blockade in urothelial cancer. On the study more broadly: The median T cell count in blood samples was 141,255. Study results and caveats: Tumor-associated clones in blood expanded more at 3 weeks in durable-benefit patients.

Trimming at V came to 5 bases and at J to 7 bases, leaving 4 bases not matched to a gene. This CDR3 spans 13 amino acids. Germline values: CDR1 SEHNR, CDR2 FQNEAQ (reference sequence). As to time point: peripheral blood 6 weeks after treatment start. Patients had urothelial carcinoma that was locally advanced or metastatic. Every PCR was spiked with synthetic TCR analog templates. Using immunoSEQ multiplex PCR, the repertoire was profiled, and TCRdb retains in-frame clones only, with some absent. The data show about 36,000 clones, more than 75% seen once. Sequenced here: PBMCs, sampled around atezolizumab (anti-PD-L1) treatment. The receptor comes from a man aged 40-49 years with urothelial cancer. The chain employs TRBV7-9 and TRBJ2-2; 7 bases are a match to TRBD1. CDR3: CASSPRQGGELFF. In nucleotides, the CDR3 is TGTGCCAGCAGCCCACGACAGGGCGGGGAGCTGTTTTTT.